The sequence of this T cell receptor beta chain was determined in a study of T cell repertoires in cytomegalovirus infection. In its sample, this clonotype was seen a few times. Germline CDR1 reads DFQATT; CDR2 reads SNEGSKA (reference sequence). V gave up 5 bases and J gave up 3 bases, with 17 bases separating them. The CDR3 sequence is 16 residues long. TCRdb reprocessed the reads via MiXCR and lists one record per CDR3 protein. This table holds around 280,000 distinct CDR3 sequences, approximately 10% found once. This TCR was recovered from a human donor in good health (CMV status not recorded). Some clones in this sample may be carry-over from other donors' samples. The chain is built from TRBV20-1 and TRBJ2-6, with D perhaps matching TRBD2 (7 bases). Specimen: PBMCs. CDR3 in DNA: TGCAGTGCTCCAACGGGGGGCGCGAATGGGGCCAACGTCCTGACTTTC. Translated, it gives CSAPTGGANGANVLTF.